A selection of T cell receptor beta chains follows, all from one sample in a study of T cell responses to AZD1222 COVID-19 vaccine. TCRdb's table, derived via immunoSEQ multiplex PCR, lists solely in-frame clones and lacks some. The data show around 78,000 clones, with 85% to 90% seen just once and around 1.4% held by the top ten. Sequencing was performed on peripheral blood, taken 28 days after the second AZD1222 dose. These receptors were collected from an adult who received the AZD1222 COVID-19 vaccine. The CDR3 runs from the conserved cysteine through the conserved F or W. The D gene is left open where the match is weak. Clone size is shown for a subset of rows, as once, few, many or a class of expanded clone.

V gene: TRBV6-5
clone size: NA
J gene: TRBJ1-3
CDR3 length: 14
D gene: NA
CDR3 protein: CASTEASSGNTIYF
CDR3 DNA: TGTGCCAGCACAGAGGCAAGCTCTGGAAACACCATATATTTT

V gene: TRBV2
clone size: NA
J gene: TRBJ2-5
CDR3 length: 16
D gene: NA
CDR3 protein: CASSEAGRRTQETQYF
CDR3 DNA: TGTGCCAGCAGTGAAGCCGGAAGGCGGACACAAGAGACCCAGTACTTC

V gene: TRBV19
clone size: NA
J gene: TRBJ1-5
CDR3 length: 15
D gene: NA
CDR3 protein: CASSDQGYSNQPQHF
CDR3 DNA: TGTGCCAGTAGTGATCAGGGGTATAGCAATCAGCCCCAGCATTTT

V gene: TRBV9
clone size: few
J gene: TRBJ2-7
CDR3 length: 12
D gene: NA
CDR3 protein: CASSVEGYEQYF
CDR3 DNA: TGTGCCAGCAGCGTAGAGGGGTACGAGCAGTACTTC

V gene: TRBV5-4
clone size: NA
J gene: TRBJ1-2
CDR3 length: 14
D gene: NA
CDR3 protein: CASSALTGQAGYTF
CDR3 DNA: TGTGCCAGCAGCGCCTTGACGGGCCAGGCAGGCTACACCTTC

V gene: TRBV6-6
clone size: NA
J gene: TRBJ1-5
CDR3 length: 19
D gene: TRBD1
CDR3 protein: CASSLRDRGSSFEAQPQHF
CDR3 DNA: TGTGCCAGCAGTCTCCGGGACAGGGGGTCGTCGTTTGAGGCTCAGCCCCAGCATTTT

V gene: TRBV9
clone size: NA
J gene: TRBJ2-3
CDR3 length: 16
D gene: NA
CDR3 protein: CASSVAGRGAVDTQYF
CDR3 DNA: TGTGCCAGCAGCGTAGCTGGGCGCGGGGCGGTAGATACGCAGTATTTT

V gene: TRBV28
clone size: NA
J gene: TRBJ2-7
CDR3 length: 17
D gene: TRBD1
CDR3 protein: CASTSSPFGTETREQYF
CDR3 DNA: TGTGCCAGCACCTCCTCCCCGTTTGGGACAGAGACTCGAGAGCAGTACTTC

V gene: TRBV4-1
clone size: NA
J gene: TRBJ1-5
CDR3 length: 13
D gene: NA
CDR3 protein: CASSQDLVQPQHF
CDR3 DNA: TGCGCCAGCAGCCAAGATTTGGTCCAGCCCCAGCATTTT

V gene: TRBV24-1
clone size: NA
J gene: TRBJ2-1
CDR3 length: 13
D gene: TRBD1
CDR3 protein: CATSVGTGLEQFF
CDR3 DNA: TGTGCCACCAGTGTCGGGACAGGACTTGAGCAGTTCTTC

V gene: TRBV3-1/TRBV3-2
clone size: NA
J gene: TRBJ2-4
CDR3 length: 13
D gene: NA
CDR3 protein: CASSPTAKNIQYF
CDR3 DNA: TGTGCCAGCAGCCCCACCGCCAAAAACATTCAGTACTTC